The clone carrying this T cell receptor beta chain was counted at least ten times. Template switching supplied a universal primer site; unique molecular identifiers were carried on the cDNA. TCRdb re-analysed the 5' RACE reads in MiXCR, keeping a single row per CDR3 protein. The repertoire consists of 460,000 or so distinct CDR3 sequences, with over 12% occurring once and the leading ten covering over 0.5%. The data are from a study of identical twins. Germline CDR1 SGHTA, CDR2 FQGTGA. The CDR3 has 13 amino acids. Deletions cut 5 bases from V and 4 bases from J, with 9 bases between. These data are also associated with another study on yellow fever vaccine responses in identical twins.

The V gene is TRBV7-3, the J gene TRBJ2-1; a weak D match, TRBD1 (6 bases). The sample consisted of CD4+ T cells sorted from blood. This clonotype was obtained from a woman under 30 in good health. The CDR3 coding sequence is TGTGCCAGCAGCCAGGACAGTTACAATGAGCAGTTCTTC. Residues: CASSQDSYNEQFF. Full variable domain (outside the CDR3, taken from reference TRBV7-3 and TRBJ2-1): GAGVSQTPSNKVTEKGKYVELRCDPISGHTALYWYRQSLGQGPEFLIYFQGTGAADDSGLPNDRFFAVRPEGSVSTLKIQRTERGDSAVYLCASSQDSYNEQFFGPGTRLTVL.